The 10 T cell receptor beta chains given below trace back to one sample, sequenced in a study of blood T cell repertoires in COVID-19. The protocol was immunoSEQ multiplex PCR, while the TCRdb copy is restricted to in-frame clones and leaves out a portion. The top ten clones hold about 5% of a sample with approximately 38,000 clones, about 90% of them seen once. The material sequenced was peripheral blood. All receptors derive from a woman in her 70s with active COVID-19.

V and J are TRBV29-1 and TRBJ1-1; tentatively, D is TRBD1 (6 bases). V lost 4 bases and J 5 bases, leaving 11 bases between the germline ends. The germline V gene encodes CDR1 SQVTM and CDR2 ANQGSEA. This CDR3 contains 12 residues. CDR3 coding DNA: TGCAGCGTTGGGTCAGGGGAGACTGAAGCTTTCTTT. Residues: CSVGSGETEAFF.

This rearrangement joins TRBV5-1 to TRBJ2-5, with 10 bases matching TRBD2. Unmatched junction bases numbered 0, after V lost 6 bases and J lost 1 base. This CDR3 has 13 amino acids. Germline V lookup: CDR1 SGHRS, CDR2 YFSETQ. The CDR3 protein is CASTSGGQETQYF. The CDR3 DNA is TGCGCCAGCACTAGCGGGGGCCAAGAGACCCAGTACTTC.

This rearrangement joins TRBV15 to TRBJ1-1; D is ambiguous. Germline CDR1 is LNHNV and CDR2 is YYDKDF (reference sequence). The ends were cut back, 1 base at V and 1 base at J, with 7 bases in the middle. This CDR3 region has 14 residues. The CDR3 bases are TGTGCCACCAGCAGAGCTGAGAGGAACACTGAAGCTTTCTTT. Encoded protein: CATSRAERNTEAFF.

This chain connects TRBV30 to TRBJ2-4, with 7 nucleotides matching TRBD2. From germline, CDR1 is GTSNPN and CDR2 SVGIG (reference sequence). The CDR3 is 14 residues long. The ends lost 1 base at V and 2 bases at J; junction bases unmatched: 2. CDR3 in amino acids: CAWSGTSTKNIQYF. CDR3 DNA: TGTGCCTGGAGTGGGACTAGTACCAAAAACATTCAGTACTTC.

The chain employs TRBV28 and TRBJ1-5; 10 positions match TRBD1. With 3 bases clipped from V and 7 bases from J, the junction kept 6 bases outside the gene matches. CDR1 is MDHEN and CDR2 is SYDVKM in the germline V gene. This CDR3 is built from 15 residues. The CDR3 is CASSFGTGVVQPQHF. In nucleotides, the CDR3 is TGTGCCAGCAGTTTTGGGACAGGGGTCGTACAGCCCCAGCATTTT.

In its sample, this clone was seen once. The chain is built from TRBV5-8 and TRBJ2-2; no clear D gene. CDR1 and CDR2 from the germline V gene are SGHTS and YDEGEE. The V end lost 2 bases, the J end lost 5 bases, and 19 bases lay between the germline ends. The length of the CDR3 is 17 residues. This CDR3 is CASSLSRSSGRTGELFF. As DNA, the CDR3 is TGTGCCAGCAGCTTATCCAGATCCAGTGGCAGGACCGGGGAGCTGTTTTTT.

V is TRBV29-1 and J is TRBJ2-2; TRBD1 agrees at 11 bases. The CDR3 consists of 16 residues. V dropped 3 bases and J dropped 1; count of bases not matched to a gene: 4. The germline V gene encodes CDR1 SQVTM and CDR2 ANQGSEA. The CDR3 sequence: CSVEVGTGGNTGELFF. The CDR3, as DNA: TGCAGCGTTGAGGTTGGGACAGGGGGGAACACCGGGGAGCTGTTTTTT.

The gene calls are TRBV30 and TRBJ1-4, with TRBD1 matching over 8 bases. Germline loops: CDR1 GTSNPN, CDR2 SVGIG (reference sequence). V trimming: 4 bases; J trimming: 3 bases; junction bases outside the gene matches: 10. The CDR3 covers 16 residues. This chain's CDR3 is CAWNKQGVNPNEKLFF. The CDR3 region has the DNA TGTGCCTGGAACAAACAGGGGGTGAACCCTAATGAAAAACTGTTTTTT.

The chain uses TRBV5-5 and TRBJ2-5; tentative D call: TRBD1 (5 bases). V shed 3 bases and J shed 2 bases, with 11 bases lying between them. The CDR3 contains 14 residues. Looked up from germline, CDR1 is SGHKS and CDR2 is YYEKEE (reference sequence). CDR3 amino acids: CASSSMTVQETQYF. The CDR3 region has the DNA TGTGCCAGCAGCTCTATGACAGTACAAGAGACCCAGTACTTC.

This chain joins TRBV7-2 and TRBJ2-3, with TRBD2 matching 15 bases. Germline trimming cut 4 bases from V and 5 bases from J; bases unmatched to any gene: 7. Per germline, CDR1 SGHTA and CDR2 FQGNSA. This CDR3 spans 17 amino acids. CDR3 amino acids: CASSWTSGGGGRDTQYF. The DNA for the CDR3 is TGTGCCAGCAGCTGGACTAGCGGGGGGGGAGGGAGAGATACGCAGTATTTT.